Given below is one T cell receptor beta chain in context. This sample is part of a study of cytomegalovirus exposure and HLA in healthy donors. CDR1 and CDR2 from the germline V gene are LNHDA and SQIVND (reference sequence). V was shortened by 4 bases and J by 0 bases, with 16 bases between the two germline ends. The CDR3 sequence is 18 residues long. The PCR was carried out with 60 Vbeta primers and 13 Jbeta primers. Using immunoSEQ multiplex PCR, the repertoire was profiled, and TCRdb retains in-frame clones only, with some absent. In the table there are more than 90,000 clones, about 74% of which are singletons.

The sample consisted of PBMCs. J is TRBJ2-6 and V is TRBV19; possibly TRBD2 for D (5 bases). This TCR was sampled from a female donor in good health and CMV-seronegative. CDR3 region: CASSRDGGRTSGANVLTF. The CDR3, as DNA: TGTGCCAGTAGTAGAGACGGAGGCCGAACCTCTGGGGCCAACGTCCTGACTTTC.